The 11 T cell receptor beta chains in this list originate from one sample, sequenced in a study of blood T cell repertoires in COVID-19. Assay: immunoSEQ multiplex PCR; the TCRdb copy retains only in-frame clones and omits some. The table records around 150,000 clones, under 90% of them present only once. The sequencing sample was made of PBMCs or T cells enriched from blood (not recorded which). These receptors came from an older woman who had recovered from COVID-19.

This clone turned up a few times. The chain couples TRBV18 to TRBJ1-5; TRBD1 agrees at 9 bases. Unmatched junction bases numbered 12, after V lost 3 bases and J lost 6 bases. The germline CDR1 and CDR2 sequences are KGHSH and LQKENI. The CDR3 has 17 residues. In DNA form, the CDR3 reads TGTGCCAGCTCACCCCAAAGGGTAACAGGGGGCAGTCAGCCCCAGCATTTT. As protein: CASSPQRVTGGSQPQHF.

This sequence joins TRBV15 and TRBJ1-1; 8 bases are a match to TRBD1. V dropped 5 bases and J dropped 2; count of bases not matched to a gene: 13. The germline V gene has CDR1 LNHNV and CDR2 YYDKDF (reference sequence). The CDR3 runs 17 residues. The CDR3 loop is CATSPSPGTGPNTEAFF. CDR3 DNA: TGTGCCACCAGCCCTTCTCCCGGGACAGGTCCTAACACTGAAGCTTTCTTT.

The genes are TRBV2 and TRBJ1-6; tentatively, D is TRBD1 (5 bases). The CDR3 contains 15 residues. CDR1 SNHLY and CDR2 FYNNEI come from the germline V gene. Trimming left V 6 bases short and J 7 bases short, with 16 bases between. This CDR3 is CASRRTRAGNSPLHF. The CDR3 nucleotides are TGTGCCAGCAGGAGGACAAGGGCCGGAAATTCACCCCTCCACTTT.

This rearrangement joins TRBV18 to TRBJ1-2; weak D call: TRBD1 (6 bases). Germline lookup yields CDR1 KGHSH and CDR2 LQKENI. The CDR3 covers 13 residues. Between the trimmed V and J ends, which lost 5 bases and 4 bases, there was a span of 11 bases. The CDR3 is CASSSTGSYGYTF. The CDR3 DNA is TGTGCCAGCTCAAGCACAGGGAGCTATGGCTACACCTTC.

V and J are TRBV19 and TRBJ1-5, with D uncertain. The length of the CDR3 is 16 residues. The germline V and J ends were trimmed by 10 bases and 0 bases, with 19 bases remaining between them. Germline-derived CDR1 and CDR2 are LNHDA and SQIVND (reference sequence). The CDR3 DNA reads as TGTGCCACCGGAGCCGGAATCGTCGGTAGCAATCAGCCCCAGCATTTT. Its translation: CATGAGIVGSNQPQHF.

The V call is TRBV18, the J call TRBJ1-5; TRBD1 agrees at 7 bases. Per germline, CDR1 KGHSH and CDR2 LQKENI. The CDR3 covers 16 residues. Trimming took 2 bases from V and 1 from J; bases not matched to a gene: 5. DNA for the CDR3: TGTGCCAGCTCACCAATACAGGGGAGCAGCAATCAGCCCCAGCATTTT. It encodes CASSPIQGSSNQPQHF.

The rearrangement joins TRBV4-1 to TRBJ2-1; maybe TRBD2 (5 bases). This CDR3 contains 15 residues. V was shortened by 0 bases and J by 9 bases, with 15 bases between the two germline ends. Germline values: CDR1 MGHRA, CDR2 YSYEKL. CDR3: CASSQDPSWSSEQFF. The DNA of the CDR3 is TGCGCCAGCAGCCAAGACCCTAGCTGGTCTAGTGAGCAGTTCTTC.

This chain uses TRBV29-1 with TRBJ2-1; the D gene is possibly TRBD1 (5 bases). The CDR3 has 12 residues. Germline CDR1 SQVTM, CDR2 ANQGSEA. V was clipped by 3 bases and J by 9 bases, with 12 bases between them. CDR3 nucleotides: TGCAGCGTTGACCAGGGTCCGAGTGAGCAGTTCTTC. It is translated as CSVDQGPSEQFF.

This clone was seen many times. The rearrangement joins TRBV6-1 to TRBJ2-1, with TRBD2 matching over 7 bases. Germline lookup yields CDR1 MNHNS and CDR2 SASEGT. V lost 2 bases to trimming and J lost 8 bases; unmatched junction nucleotides: 12. The CDR3 is 16 residues long. CDR3 residues: CASSELAEKEFYEQFF. The CDR3 DNA reads as TGTGCCAGCAGTGAACTAGCGGAAAAAGAATTCTATGAGCAGTTCTTC.

This chain connects TRBV12-3 or TRBV12-4 to TRBJ1-1; a possible D gene is TRBD1 (5 bases). The CDR3 consists of 12 residues. Trimming shortened V by 3 bases and J by 5 bases, and 7 bases separated the two germline ends. CDR3 DNA sequence: TGTGCCAGCAGTTTCAGGGATACTGAAGCTTTCTTT. This gives the protein CASSFRDTEAFF.

The DNA of the CDR3 is TGCGCCAGCAGCCTCCGCCTGCCTAGCGGGGGGGCCTTTTACGATGAGCAGTTCTTC. Its protein is CASSLRLPSGGAFYDEQFF. This rearrangement joins TRBV4-1 to TRBJ2-1, with 12 positions matching TRBD2. From germline, CDR1 is MGHRA and CDR2 YSYEKL. The CDR3 covers 19 residues. V trimming: 4 bases; J trimming: 8 bases; junction bases outside the gene matches: 18.